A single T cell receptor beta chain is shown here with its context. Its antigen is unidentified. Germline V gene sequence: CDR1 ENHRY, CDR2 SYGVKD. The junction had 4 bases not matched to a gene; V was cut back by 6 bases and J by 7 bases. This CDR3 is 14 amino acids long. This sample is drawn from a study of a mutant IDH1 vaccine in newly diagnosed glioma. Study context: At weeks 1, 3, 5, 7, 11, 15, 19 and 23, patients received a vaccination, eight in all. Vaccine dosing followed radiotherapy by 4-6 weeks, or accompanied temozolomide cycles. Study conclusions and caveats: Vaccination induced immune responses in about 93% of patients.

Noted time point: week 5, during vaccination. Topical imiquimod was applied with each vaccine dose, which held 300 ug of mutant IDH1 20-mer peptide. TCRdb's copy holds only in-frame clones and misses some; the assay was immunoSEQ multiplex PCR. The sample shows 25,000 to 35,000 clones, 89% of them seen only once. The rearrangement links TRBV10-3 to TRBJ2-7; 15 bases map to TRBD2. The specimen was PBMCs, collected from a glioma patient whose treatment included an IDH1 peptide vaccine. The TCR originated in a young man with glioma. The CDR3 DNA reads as TGTGCCATCAGCCAGGGACTAGCGGGAGGTGAGCAGTACTTC. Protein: CAISQGLAGGEQYF.